These 20 T cell receptor beta chains share one sample of origin, sequenced in a study of T cell responses to AZD1222 COVID-19 vaccine listed by TCRdb under 2021. Read against the paper, the sample's time point label means: baseline before first vaccination. To prepare the library, the immunoSEQ multiplex PCR assay was applied. The source is immuneACCESS, and TCRdb retained only in-frame sequences with V and J called. Part of the clones is not carried over; for the studies checked, unresolved V genes explain less than half of this, and the remainder is unexplained. Within this sample are roughly 29,000 clones, with about 94% of them counted one time only. The ten largest clones represent roughly 7.3% of the sample. The sample in question was peripheral blood, obtained on day 0 of AZD1222 vaccination. The receptors were sampled from an adult in good health.

The rearrangement joins TRBV3-1 (or the pseudogene TRBV3-2) to TRBJ1-2; D call uncertain. The CDR3 loop spans 15 amino acids. Trimming cost V 0 bases and J 0 bases, with 8 bases left between them. Germline CDR1 reads LGHDT; CDR2 reads YNNKEL (reference sequence). CDR3 in DNA: TGTGCCAGCAGCCAAGATACAGCCACTAACTATGGCTACACCTTC. The encoded protein is CASSQDTATNYGYTF.

V and J are TRBV19 and TRBJ1-5, with D perhaps matching TRBD1 (5 bases). From germline, CDR1 is LNHDA and CDR2 SQIVND (reference sequence). The CDR3 covers 15 residues. V shed 5 bases and J shed 5 bases, with 16 bases lying between them. CDR3 in amino acids: CASSLLRGGDQPQHF. Here the CDR3 DNA reads TGTGCCAGTAGTCTCCTCCGGGGGGGAGATCAGCCCCAGCATTTT.

The chain joins TRBV28 to TRBJ2-1; 8 bases line up with TRBD1. Germline loops: CDR1 MDHEN, CDR2 SYDVKM. The CDR3 is made up of 17 amino acids. V shed 4 bases and J 3 bases; nucleotides not matched to a gene: 11. The DNA for the CDR3 is TGTGCCAGCAGTTCCCCGCAGGGGGCGTTCTTCTACAATGAGCAGTTCTTC. This gives the protein CASSSPQGAFFYNEQFF.

V usage is TRBV7-2 and J usage is TRBJ2-3; maybe TRBD2 (6 bases). The length of the CDR3 is 15 residues. V was trimmed by 5 bases and J by 0 bases, leaving 12 bases between them. Germline CDR1 is SGHTA and CDR2 is FQGNSA. The CDR3 protein is CASSLDYLSTDTQYF. In nucleotides, the CDR3 is TGTGCCAGCAGCCTGGACTACCTTAGCACAGATACGCAGTATTTT.

The chain carries TRBV6-5 and TRBJ2-2; D perhaps matches TRBD2 (6 bases). Germline CDR1 and CDR2: MNHEY and SVGAGI. The CDR3 has 16 residues. Trimming pared 2 bases from V and 5 bases from J, leaving 15 bases between. This chain's CDR3 is CASSYRPGVRTGELFF. In DNA, the CDR3 is TGTGCCAGCAGTTACCGGCCGGGAGTGAGGACCGGGGAGCTGTTTTTT.

CDR3 nucleotides: TGTGCCAGCAGCAAAGAAAGGTCGGGGGGCCGCAATCAGCCCCAGCATTTT. Its protein is CASSKERSGGRNQPQHF. The V gene is TRBV21-1, the J gene TRBJ1-5. TRBV21-1 is a recognized pseudogene. This CDR3 region has 17 residues.

The chain combines TRBV14 with TRBJ2-2, with D unresolved. The CDR3 totals 13 residues. V was cut by 5 bases and J by 5 bases, with 9 bases left in between. The germline V gene has CDR1 SGHDN and CDR2 FVKESK. CDR3: CASSGRRTGELFF. CDR3 in DNA: TGTGCCAGCAGCGGTCGTAGAACCGGGGAGCTGTTTTTT.

The V and J genes are TRBV5-6 and TRBJ2-7, with 7 nucleotides matching TRBD2. Germline values: CDR1 SGHDT, CDR2 YYEEEE. The CDR3 is 15 residues long. J lost 3 bases, V lost 4 bases, and 10 bases had no gene match. Written as DNA, the CDR3 is TGTGCCAGCAGCCCCCCCGCTGCGGGGGACTACGAGCAGTACTTC. Translation gives CASSPPAAGDYEQYF.

V and J are TRBV2 and TRBJ2-1; D gene ambiguous. Looked up from germline, CDR1 is SNHLY and CDR2 is FYNNEI. The germline V and J ends were trimmed by 5 bases and 7 bases, with 15 bases remaining between them. There are 14 residues in the CDR3. The CDR3 coding sequence is TGTGCCAGCAGTCCCCGAAGGGCTTTTAATGAGCAGTTCTTC. Its translation is CASSPRRAFNEQFF.

CDR3 region: CAWSVGQPGQPQHF. DNA of the CDR3: TGTGCCTGGAGTGTAGGCCAACCAGGTCAGCCCCAGCATTTT. The rearrangement joins TRBV30 to TRBJ1-5; unclear D gene. From germline, CDR1 is GTSNPN and CDR2 SVGIG (reference sequence). The CDR3 runs 14 residues. V was trimmed by 0 bases and J by 6 bases, leaving 12 bases between them.

The V and J genes are TRBV30 and TRBJ1-4; TRBD1 agrees at 7 bases. Trimming removed 1 base from V and 5 bases from J; junction bases left unmatched: 7. CDR3 size: 15 residues. Germline CDR1 and CDR2: GTSNPN and SVGIG (reference sequence). CDR3 sequence (DNA): TGTGCCTGGAGTGGTTCCGGGACAGTAAATGAAAAACTGTTTTTT. This gives the protein CAWSGSGTVNEKLFF.

This chain uses TRBV5-1 with TRBJ1-1; TRBD1 might be the D (5 bases). The germline V and J ends were trimmed by 2 bases and 5 bases, with 13 bases remaining between them. Germline V gene sequence: CDR1 SGHRS, CDR2 YFSETQ. This CDR3 spans 14 amino acids. The CDR3 here is CASSLVSGATEAFF. In nucleotides, the CDR3 is TGCGCCAGCAGCTTAGTCAGCGGGGCAACTGAAGCTTTCTTT.

The chain is built from TRBV7-9 and TRBJ1-1; no definite D call. Deletions cut 1 base from V and 5 bases from J, with 8 bases between. Germline CDR1 is SEHNR and CDR2 is FQNEAQ (reference sequence). The CDR3 consists of 13 residues. CDR3 region: CASSLDKRTEAFF. The CDR3 DNA sequence: TGTGCCAGCAGCTTAGACAAGAGAACTGAAGCTTTCTTT.

Only one count was recorded for this clone. This CDR3 is CATSTRQGHEQYF. The CDR3 coding sequence is TGTGCCACCAGCACCCGACAGGGACACGAGCAGTACTTC. The chain couples TRBV15 to TRBJ2-7, with 7 bases aligning to TRBD1. This CDR3 spans 13 amino acids. Per the germline V gene, CDR1 is LNHNV and CDR2 is YYDKDF (reference sequence). V lost 4 bases to trimming and J lost 5 bases; unmatched junction nucleotides: 5.

The J gene is TRBJ1-1, the V gene TRBV28; tentative D call: TRBD1 (5 bases). The CDR3 has 16 amino acids. The V end was cut by 2 bases, the J end by 5 bases, with 18 bases between. The germline V gene has CDR1 MDHEN and CDR2 SYDVKM. CDR3 region: CASSLAGQTLGTEAFF. The CDR3 region has the DNA TGTGCCAGCAGTTTAGCCGGACAAACTTTGGGAACTGAAGCTTTCTTT.

The rearrangement joins TRBV24-1 to TRBJ2-1; 7 positions match TRBD1. The germline gives CDR1 KGHDR, CDR2 SFDVKD. J lost 7 bases, V lost 3 bases, and 8 bases had no gene match. CDR3 length equals 15 residues. CDR3 protein: CATSDAATGLNEQFF. DNA of the CDR3: TGTGCCACCAGTGATGCCGCGACAGGGTTGAATGAGCAGTTCTTC.

This chain connects TRBV30 to TRBJ2-6, with D hard to call. Germline V gene sequence: CDR1 GTSNPN, CDR2 SVGIG (reference sequence). The CDR3 runs to 12 residues. V lost 6 bases, J lost 0 bases, and 3 bases lay in between. The CDR3 region has the DNA TGTGCCTGTATCTCTGGGGCCAACGTCCTGACTTTC. This encodes CACISGANVLTF.

J is TRBJ1-1 and V is TRBV7-9; D is undetermined. Germline loops: CDR1 SEHNR, CDR2 FQNEAQ (reference sequence). The CDR3 runs to 11 residues. V dropped 4 bases and J dropped 7 bases, with 7 bases sitting between them. The CDR3 region is CASSSLYEAFF. The CDR3, as DNA: TGTGCCAGCAGCTCCCTCTATGAAGCTTTCTTT.

This chain links TRBV6-5 with TRBJ1-3; D is ambiguous. The germline V gene encodes CDR1 MNHEY and CDR2 SVGAGI. Trimming took off 6 bases at V and 0 bases at J, with 6 bases between the two ends. The CDR3 spans 13 residues. The CDR3 nucleotides are TGTGCCAGCAGCCCCTCCTCTGGAAACACCATATATTTT. It codes for CASSPSSGNTIYF.

The chain uses TRBV28 and TRBJ2-6; a possible D gene is TRBD1 (5 bases). The CDR3 runs 16 residues. The V gene lost 6 bases and the J gene lost 0 bases, with 12 bases spanning the gap. Germline values: CDR1 MDHEN, CDR2 SYDVKM. CDR3: CASRGVDTSGANVLTF. As DNA, the CDR3 is TGTGCCAGCAGAGGGGTGGACACCTCTGGGGCCAACGTCCTGACTTTC.